Listed below are T cell receptor beta chains from one sample, sequenced in a study of Graves' ophthalmopathy and Graves' hyperthyroidism. TCRdb reprocessed the multiplex PCR reads via MiXCR and lists one record per CDR3 protein. The sample yields almost 750,000 distinct CDR3 sequences, roughly two fifths seen once. The sequencing sample was made of peripheral blood. These receptors came from an adult man with Graves' ophthalmopathy. The CDR3 runs from the conserved cysteine through the conserved F or W.

V,CDR3
TRBV14,CASSPSGRGRAYEQYF
TRBV7-9,CASSQGTGSDTEAFF
TRBV13,CASSLRLPEGTTGELFF
TRBV15,CATSHTLTTVRSYEQYF
TRBV7-9,CASSLTGVRSGANVLTF
TRBV20-1,CSASGTSGIEQYF
TRBV2,CASSYGQGGPNEKLFF
TRBV12-3/TRBV12-4,CASSPQTGTGISGELFF
TRBV6-1,CASSREDGDEQYF
TRBV5-4,CASSFKGRSNTIYF
TRBV10-3,CASTHRGRHGYTF
TRBV2,CASDRDGSGYTF
TRBV25-1,CASSARGSVATGELFF
TRBV20-1,CSARGGGSSGANVLTF
TRBV7-9,CASSLVGGGGAYEQYF
TRBV20-1,CSADRALLSPLHF
TRBV7-2,CASSLDGLRSPLHF
TRBV7-9,CASSGGTGAEQYF
TRBV7-2,CASSPDHSYEQYF
TRBV29-1,CSADRGAGKLFF
TRBV2,CASSDGALDGYTF
TRBV7-9,CASSFYGTELFDYTF
TRBV7-9,CASSLWGAHDEQYF
TRBV29-1,CSVQQTQYF
TRBV10-3,CAISGGGTAEQYF
TRBV7-9,CASSLVGVHGYTF
TRBV24-1,CATSTQTGINQPQHF
TRBV13,CASSLSGTGAYEQYF
TRBV2,CASKETSTYEQYF
TRBV15,CATSRTTGDLREKLFF
TRBV5-1,CASSQDVSVSGTEAFF
TRBV5-5,CASSLRPSPGSGDYEQYF
TRBV12-3/TRBV12-4,CASSLSWGVGTEAFF
TRBV2,CASRRGQGAGETQYF
TRBV2,CARQTHTDTQYF
TRBV7-2,CVSSSPEAYEQYF
TRBV4-2,CASSQDITGTNYGYTF
TRBV10-3,CAISLTGDNSPLHF